One sample yielded the 10 T cell receptor beta chains listed below, sequenced in a study of T cell repertoires in cytomegalovirus infection (dated by TCRdb to the late 2010s). The sequencer listed for this sample is Illumina HiSeq 1500. TCRdb handled the public reads itself, with Q25 trimming in fastp and clone calling in MiXCR, and kept productive beta chains. Rows with a matching CDR3 protein are joined into one entry that keeps the most common DNA and genes. The sample table contains about half a million distinct CDR3 sequences; only one count was recorded for roughly 34% of them. The ten largest clones add up to about a sixth of the sample. The treatment or condition label for this specimen denotes: in vitro stimulation with specific CMV peptide epitopes to enrich CMV-specific T cells. These TCRs' antigens remain unknown. The material sequenced was cultured PBMCs, taken from culture after CMV antigen stimulation. The source of these receptors is a human donor in good health (CMV status not recorded). Some clones in this sample may be carry-over from other donors' samples.

CDR3 bases: TGTGCCAGCAGCCGGCGGGGGCGGGATGCCCCCTCCTACGAGCAGTACTTC. Translating it yields CASSRRGRDAPSYEQYF. The genes are TRBV28 and TRBJ2-7; maybe TRBD2 (7 bases). Trimming left V 6 bases short and J 0 bases short, with 21 bases between. This CDR3 spans 17 amino acids. CDR1 is MDHEN and CDR2 is SYDVKM in the germline V gene.

This chain joins TRBV20-1 and TRBJ1-1; the D gene is possibly TRBD1 (5 bases). V was shortened by 1 base and J by 1 base, with 19 bases between the two germline ends. Germline-derived CDR1 and CDR2 are DFQATT and SNEGSKA (reference sequence). CDR3 length: 17 amino acids. This chain's CDR3 is CSARVAGRGSKNTEAFF. The CDR3 DNA sequence: TGCAGTGCTAGAGTCGCGGGGCGTGGGAGTAAGAACACTGAAGCTTTCTTT.

This clonotype has just a few counts. The chain links TRBV12-3 or TRBV12-4 to TRBJ1-5; the match to TRBD1 covers 7 bases. Trimming removed 6 bases from V and 4 bases from J; junction bases left unmatched: 6. CDR3 size: 14 residues. The CDR3 nucleotides are TGTGCCAGCAGCCCGGGACAGCAAAATCAGCCCCAGCATTTT. This gives the protein CASSPGQQNQPQHF.

This chain uses TRBV20-1 with TRBJ2-3; D possibly corresponds to TRBD2 (5 bases). The CDR3 has 13 amino acids. Per germline, CDR1 DFQATT and CDR2 SNEGSKA (reference sequence). The V end was cut by 5 bases, the J end by 2 bases, with 11 bases between. Written as DNA, the CDR3 is TGCAGTGCTCCCGGACTCTACACAGATACGCAGTATTTT. Translation gives CSAPGLYTDTQYF.

The rearrangement links TRBV10-3 to TRBJ1-1, with D unresolved. This CDR3 contains 16 residues. V was trimmed by 0 bases and J by 0 bases, leaving 11 bases between them. The germline V gene encodes CDR1 ENHRY and CDR2 SYGVKD. The CDR3 here is CAISESSVSMNTEAFF. The CDR3 DNA sequence: TGTGCCATCAGTGAGTCAAGCGTCAGCATGAACACTGAAGCTTTCTTT.

The chain employs TRBV7-7 and TRBJ2-7, with a tentative D call TRBD2 (6 bases). This CDR3 comprises 15 residues. The germline V and J ends were trimmed by 5 bases and 6 bases, with 20 bases remaining between them. Germline V gene data show CDR1 as SSHAT and CDR2 as FNYEAQ (reference sequence). The CDR3 region is CASSTRPVGGGEQYF. CDR3 DNA sequence: TGTGCCAGCAGCACTCGTCCCGTTGGGGGAGGCGAGCAGTACTTC.

V gene TRBV7-6 combines with J gene TRBJ2-7; 11 positions match TRBD1. CDR1 and CDR2 (germline): SGHVS, FNYEAQ. The junction had 7 bases not matched to a gene; V was cut back by 5 bases and J by 4 bases. This CDR3 has 15 amino acids. In nucleotides, the CDR3 is TGTGCCAGCAGCCCTAGAGGACAGGGGGCGTACGAGCAGTACTTC. It is translated as CASSPRGQGAYEQYF. Full variable domain (rest looked up from reference TRBV7-6 and TRBJ2-7): GAGVSQSPRYKVTKRGQDVALRCDPISGHVSLYWYRQALGQGPEFLTYFNYEAQQDKSGLPNDRFSAERPEGSISTLTIQRTEQRDSAMYRCASSPRGQGAYEQYFGPGTRLTVT.

V usage is TRBV4-3 and J usage is TRBJ2-6; either TRBD1 or TRBD2 may fit D (5 bases each). This CDR3 spans 17 amino acids. The V gene lost 6 bases and the J gene lost 0 bases, with 15 bases spanning the gap. Germline CDR1 LGHNA, CDR2 YSLEER. The CDR3 DNA is TGCGCCAGCAGTCGGGACGGACGTATCTCTGGGGCCAACGTCCTGACTTTC. Translated: CASSRDGRISGANVLTF.

The chain couples TRBV5-1 to TRBJ1-4; D uncertain. Trimming took off 2 bases at V and 1 base at J, with 9 bases between the two ends. Germline V lookup: CDR1 SGHRS, CDR2 YFSETQ. The CDR3 covers 15 residues. The CDR3 DNA reads as TGCGCCAGCAGCTTAACAGTAGGAACTAATGAAAAACTGTTTTTT. This gives the protein CASSLTVGTNEKLFF.

The genes are TRBV28 and TRBJ2-7; 11 bases match TRBD2. Germline V lookup: CDR1 MDHEN, CDR2 SYDVKM. The CDR3 spans 16 residues. With 6 bases clipped from V and 3 bases from J, the junction kept 10 bases outside the gene matches. The CDR3 nucleotides are TGTGCCAGCAGCCAAGGATTGACTAGCGGGATCTACGAGCAGTACGTC. It codes for CASSQGLTSGIYEQYV.